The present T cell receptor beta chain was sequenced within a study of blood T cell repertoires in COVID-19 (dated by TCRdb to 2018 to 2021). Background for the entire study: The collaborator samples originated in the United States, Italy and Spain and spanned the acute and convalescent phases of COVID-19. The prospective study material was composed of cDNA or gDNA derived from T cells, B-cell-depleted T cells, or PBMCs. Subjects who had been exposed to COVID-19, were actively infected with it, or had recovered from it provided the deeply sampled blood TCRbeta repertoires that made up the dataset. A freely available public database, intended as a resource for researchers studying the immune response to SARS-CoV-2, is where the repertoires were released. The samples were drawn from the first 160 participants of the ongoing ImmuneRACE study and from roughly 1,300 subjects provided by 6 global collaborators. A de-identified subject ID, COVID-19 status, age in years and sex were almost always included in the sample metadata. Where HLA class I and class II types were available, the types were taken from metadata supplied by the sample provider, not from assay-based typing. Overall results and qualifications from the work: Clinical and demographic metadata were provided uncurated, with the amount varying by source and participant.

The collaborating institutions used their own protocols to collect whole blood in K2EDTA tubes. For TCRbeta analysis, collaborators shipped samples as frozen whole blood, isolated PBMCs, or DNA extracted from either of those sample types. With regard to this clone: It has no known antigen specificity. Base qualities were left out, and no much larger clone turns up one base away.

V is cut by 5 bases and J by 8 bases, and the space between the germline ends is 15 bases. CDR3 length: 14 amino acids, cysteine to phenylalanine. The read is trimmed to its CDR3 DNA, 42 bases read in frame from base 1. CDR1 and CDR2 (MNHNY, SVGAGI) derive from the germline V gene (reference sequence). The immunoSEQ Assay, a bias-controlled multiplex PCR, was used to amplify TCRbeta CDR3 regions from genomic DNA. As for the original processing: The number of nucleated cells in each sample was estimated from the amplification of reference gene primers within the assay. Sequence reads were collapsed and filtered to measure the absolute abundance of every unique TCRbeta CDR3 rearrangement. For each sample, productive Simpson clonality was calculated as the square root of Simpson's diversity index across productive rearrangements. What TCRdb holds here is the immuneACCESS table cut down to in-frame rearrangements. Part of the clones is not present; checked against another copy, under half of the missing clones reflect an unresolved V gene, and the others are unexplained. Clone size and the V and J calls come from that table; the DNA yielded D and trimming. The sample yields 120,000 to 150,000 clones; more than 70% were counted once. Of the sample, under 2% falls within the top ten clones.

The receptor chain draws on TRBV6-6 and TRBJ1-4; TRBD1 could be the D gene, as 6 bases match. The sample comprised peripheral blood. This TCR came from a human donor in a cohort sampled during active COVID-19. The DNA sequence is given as TGTGCCAGCAGTAGGGACATCTCTGGGGAAAAACTGTTTTTT. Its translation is CASSRDISGEKLFF.